This T cell receptor beta chain was sequenced in a study of chemoradiotherapy in HPV16-positive cancers. Study findings and constraints: HPV-specific T cells were functionally defined from only a couple of HPV16-positive patients. Candidate HPV-specific clones and E7-related TCR motifs grew in tumor during treatment. In HPV16-positive patients, HPV-responsive T-cell expansion tracked better recurrence-free survival.

Details on this clone: The target antigen is unknown.

Repeated repertoire sampling spanned the course of chemoradiotherapy. Profiling relied on immunoSEQ multiplex PCR, and the TCRdb table lists in-frame clones only, not all of them. The sample includes 40,000 or so clones, more than 65% of them seen just once. The junction had 9 bases not matched to a gene; V was cut back by 5 bases and J by 0 bases. Per germline, CDR1 SEHNR and CDR2 FQNEAQ (reference sequence). The CDR3 loop spans 17 amino acids. Sequenced material: blood, taken from a patient who underwent chemoradiotherapy. The V and J genes are TRBV7-9 and TRBJ1-4; 7 bases fit TRBD1. The source is a human donor with HPV-associated anogenital cancer. This CDR3 is CASSETTGMSTNEKLFF. The CDR3 DNA reads TGTGCCAGCAGCGAGACGACAGGGATGTCAACTAATGAAAAACTGTTTTTT.